This section outlines one T cell receptor (beta chain) sequence together with its context. Its antigen is unknown. This specimen belongs to a study of shared clonotypes between healthy human individuals. Findings of the study overall: Non-shared clonotypes had lower generation probabilities than clonotypes shared by all four sorted-subset donors. Although depth was large, rarefaction showed that sequencing of the sorted subsets was incomplete. Richness estimates generally favored naive over memory subsets. Researchers sampled only blood; tissue repertoires likely differ.

CDR3 length: 17 amino acids. Germline CDR1 and CDR2: KGHSH and LQKENI. The junction had 13 bases not matched to a gene; V was cut back by 4 bases and J by 2 bases. The data were produced by immunoSEQ multiplex PCR, yet TCRdb's version contains in-frame clones alone and is incomplete. Here the sample spans some 630,000 clones, 72% being singletons. The receptor was isolated from a woman younger than 45 in good health. The V call is TRBV18, the J call TRBJ2-5; 7 bases align to TRBD1. The sequenced sample consisted of memory CD4+ T cells sorted from blood. Stated subset: CD45RA-negative fraction. CDR3 sequence: CASSLRTGASTQETQYF. The CDR3 DNA reads as TGTGCCAGCTCACTTCGTACAGGGGCTTCCACGCAAGAGACCCAGTACTTC.